Listed below are T cell receptor beta chains from one sample, sequenced in a study of T-cell reconstitution after alpha-beta-depleted transplantation in children. TCRdb re-derived calls from the PCR reads in MiXCR, one entry per CDR3 protein. The repertoire holds approximately 300,000 distinct CDR3 sequences, 6% to 10% seen once, with approximately 9.1% in the top ten. Sequenced material: peripheral blood, taken 360 days after TCRalphabeta/CD19-depleted stem cell transplant. The receptors originated from a female patient aged 2-15 years who had a stem cell transplant for Fanconi anemia, so the T cells may come from the graft donor. Both conserved end residues are part of each CDR3.

j_gene | v_gene | CDR3aa
TRBJ2-7 | TRBV6-1 | CASRHRGGLGSYEQYF
TRBJ2-3 | TRBV7-9 | CASSTRLAGGLAQYF
TRBJ1-1 | TRBV25-1 | CASSEPRRSEAFF
TRBJ2-7 | TRBV7-9 | CASSLGGRKNEQYF
TRBJ2-7 | TRBV20-1 | CSAKRFGRAGSYEQYF
TRBJ2-7 | TRBV7-2 | CASSLDGLAPYEQYF
TRBJ2-7 | TRBV20-1 | CSADGASLSEQYF
TRBJ2-5 | TRBV7-7 | CASSPDGGKKETQYF
TRBJ1-3 | TRBV6-2/TRBV6-3 | CASSYSGNTIYF
TRBJ2-1 | TRBV5-1 | CASSIQPGQGAMYEQFF
TRBJ2-1 | TRBV27 | CASVSQGNEQFF
TRBJ2-2 | TRBV12-3/TRBV12-4 | CASSLIGELFF
TRBJ2-3 | TRBV6-4 | CASSDEAGSTNTQYF
TRBJ1-1 | TRBV4-2 | CASAQGSEAFF
TRBJ1-2 | TRBV20-1 | CSARDLSRDYTF
TRBJ2-1 | TRBV5-1 | CASSLGGDYNEQFF
TRBJ2-1 | TRBV29-1 | CSVTSGLNNEQFF
TRBJ2-7 | TRBV20-1 | CSARRQGTHEQYF
TRBJ2-3 | TRBV12-3/TRBV12-4 | CASSLGQGVTTHTQYF
TRBJ2-1 | TRBV20-1 | CSARENKGFYNEQFF
TRBJ2-5 | TRBV2 | CASVTIPGGKTQYF
TRBJ2-3 | TRBV20-1 | CSAAAGATDTQYF
TRBJ2-3 | TRBV6-1 | CASSRVSSTDTQYF
TRBJ1-1 | TRBV12-3/TRBV12-4 | CASSPSLRWWRNFF
TRBJ2-3 | TRBV13 | CASSLGARAQYF
TRBJ2-3 | TRBV5-1 | CASSYLESTDTQYF
TRBJ1-2 | TRBV7-9 | CASSYGQGGYTF
TRBJ2-1 | TRBV4-1 | CASRLSGGAPEQFF
TRBJ1-1 | TRBV6-1 | CASTRAMNTEAFF
TRBJ2-1 | TRBV5-1 | CASSSRTADNEQFF
TRBJ1-3 | TRBV18 | CASSLSGTEGNTIYF
TRBJ1-2 | TRBV30 | CAWSQGAGYTF
TRBJ1-6 | TRBV25-1 | CASTRSSGLREPYNSPLHF
TRBJ2-1 | TRBV4-1 | CASSQGRGEYNEQFF
TRBJ2-3 | TRBV6-1 | CASSRWDRDPTDTQYF
TRBJ2-1 | TRBV7-3 | CASSLAGDLEQFF
TRBJ2-1 | TRBV24-1 | CATSDSLSRALSSYNEQFF
TRBJ2-4 | TRBV12-3/TRBV12-4 | CASSLAGNIQYF
TRBJ2-1 | TRBV30 | CAWSVGGRGIYNEQFF
TRBJ1-2 | TRBV29-1 | CSATGKTVHSYGYTF
TRBJ2-2 | TRBV5-1 | CASRGSGVAGELFF
TRBJ2-1 | TRBV4-1 | CASSQGLAGYNEQFF
TRBJ1-2 | TRBV4-2 | CASSQDLEGARDYGYTF
TRBJ2-6 | TRBV18 | CASSLGYSGANVLTF
TRBJ2-3 | TRBV10-3 | CAIGTRVSSTDTQYF
TRBJ1-1 | TRBV20-1 | CSAGSDSAEAFF
TRBJ2-5 | TRBV5-1 | CASSLWTGAQETQYF
- | TRBV11-2 | CASSLGAGWNEQYF
TRBJ2-5 | TRBV28 | CASSLPGRDRGAGEETQYF
TRBJ1-4 | TRBV6-5 | CASSYSGTRGEKLFF
TRBJ2-5 | TRBV18 | CASSPRGKETQYF
TRBJ2-7 | TRBV10-3 | CAISESVSHGINYEQYF
TRBJ2-7 | TRBV3-1 | CASSQGGGTYEQYF
TRBJ2-7 | TRBV20-1 | CSARGLPGEQYF
TRBJ1-1 | TRBV5-1 | CSSSPGTLGTEAFF
TRBJ2-1 | TRBV7-2 | CASSLRGRVGFF
TRBJ2-3 | TRBV4-3 | CASSLGGITDTQYF
TRBJ2-1 | TRBV12-3/TRBV12-4 | CASSLRGLVASGNEQFF
TRBJ2-1 | TRBV3-1 | CASSRLGQRGNNEQFF
TRBJ2-3 | TRBV10-2 | CASSEIASGASTDTQYF